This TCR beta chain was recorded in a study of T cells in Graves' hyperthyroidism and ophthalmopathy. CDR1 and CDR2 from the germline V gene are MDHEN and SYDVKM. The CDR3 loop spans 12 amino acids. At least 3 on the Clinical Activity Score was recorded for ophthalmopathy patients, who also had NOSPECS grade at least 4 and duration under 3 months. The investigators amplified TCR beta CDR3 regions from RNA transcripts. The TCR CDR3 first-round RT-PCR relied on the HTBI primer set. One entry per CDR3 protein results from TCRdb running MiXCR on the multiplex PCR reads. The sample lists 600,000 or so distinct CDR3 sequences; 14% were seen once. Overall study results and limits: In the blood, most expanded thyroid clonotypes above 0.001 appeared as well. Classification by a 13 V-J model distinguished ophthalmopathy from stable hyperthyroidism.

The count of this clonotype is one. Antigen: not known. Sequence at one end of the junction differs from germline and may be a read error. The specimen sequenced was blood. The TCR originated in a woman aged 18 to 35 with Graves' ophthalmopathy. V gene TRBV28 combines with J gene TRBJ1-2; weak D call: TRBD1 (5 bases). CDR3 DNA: TGTGCCAGCGGGGGGAGGGAGTATGACTACACCTTC. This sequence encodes CASGGREYDYTF.